The 15 T cell receptor beta chains reported below all come from one sample, sequenced in a study of a mutant IDH1 vaccine in newly diagnosed glioma. Time point meaning: week 11, during vaccination. Each vaccine dose was 300 ug of mutant IDH1 20-mer peptide, with topical imiquimod. These receptors' antigens are unknown. The method was immunoSEQ multiplex PCR; TCRdb's version includes in-frame clones alone and lacks a portion of them. The sample has some 130,000 clones; 80% are singletons. The sequences come from PBMCs, collected from a glioma patient whose treatment included an IDH1 peptide vaccine. Source of these receptors: a man between 35 and 55 years old with glioma.

The J gene is TRBJ2-3, the V gene TRBV10-3; 8 nucleotides agree with TRBD1. This CDR3 is 16 amino acids long. Germline lookup yields CDR1 ENHRY and CDR2 SYGVKD. Trimming cost V 2 bases and J 3 bases; bases outside gene matches: 7. The CDR3 loop is CAISERRHRGTDTQYF. Here the CDR3 DNA reads TGTGCCATCAGTGAGAGGCGGCACAGGGGGACAGATACGCAGTATTTT.

This chain uses TRBV4-3 with TRBJ2-7, with 8 bases matching TRBD1. Germline values: CDR1 LGHNA, CDR2 YSLEER. The CDR3 has 14 residues. The trim removed 3 bases at V and 4 bases at J, leaving 5 bases unmatched. CDR3 coding DNA: TGCGCCAGCAGCCAGCGGACAGGGAGATACGAGCAGTACTTC. Translated, it gives CASSQRTGRYEQYF.

CDR3 bases: TGTGCCAGCAGCTTAGACGGGTTCGGTGGAAACACCATATATTTT. Translation gives CASSLDGFGGNTIYF. The J gene is TRBJ1-3, the V gene TRBV7-2; D is undetermined. Per the germline V gene, CDR1 is SGHTA and CDR2 is FQGNSA. This CDR3 is 15 amino acids long. V lost 1 base and J lost 3, with 10 bases in between.

The rearrangement joins TRBV29-1 to TRBJ2-1, with no clear D. The CDR3 runs 12 residues. Between the trimmed V and J ends, which lost 4 bases and 5 bases, there was a span of 9 bases. Germline CDR1 and CDR2: SQVTM and ANQGSEA. The CDR3 sequence is CSVVRSDNEQFF. In DNA, the CDR3 is TGCAGCGTTGTCCGGTCGGACAATGAGCAGTTCTTC.

The chain uses TRBV5-1 and TRBJ1-2, with a tentative D call TRBD1 (6 bases). The CDR3 length is 15 residues. Deletions cut 0 bases from V and 4 bases from J, with 13 bases between. CDR1 is SGHRS, CDR2 YFSETQ, per germline. CDR3 region: CASSLARDTSYGYTF. The DNA for the CDR3 is TGCGCCAGCAGCTTGGCCAGGGACACGAGCTATGGCTACACCTTC.

The V call is TRBV19, the J call TRBJ1-2; tentative D call: TRBD1 (6 bases). Trimming pared 5 bases from V and 1 base from J, leaving 17 bases between. Germline CDR1 LNHDA, CDR2 SQIVND (reference sequence). The length of the CDR3 is 16 residues. The CDR3 DNA reads as TGTGCCAGTAGTTCGACCCTCGGACAGCTTAACTATGGCTACACCTTC. Protein: CASSSTLGQLNYGYTF.

The chain recombines TRBV28 with TRBJ1-4, with D perhaps matching TRBD1 (6 bases). The ends were cut back, 6 bases at V and 7 bases at J, with 15 bases in the middle. The CDR3 has 14 amino acids. Germline V gene lookup returns CDR1 MDHEN and CDR2 SYDVKM. CDR3 region: CASRLKTGSEKLFF. The CDR3 nucleotides read TGTGCCAGCAGACTTAAGACAGGTTCTGAAAAACTGTTTTTT.

The chain employs TRBV7-2 and TRBJ2-5; 10 bases agree with TRBD1. After removal of 7 bases from V and 0 bases from J, the junction contained 5 bases not matched to a gene. The CDR3 sequence is 15 residues long. Germline-derived CDR1 and CDR2 are SGHTA and FQGNSA. The CDR3 spells CASTATGGDQETQYF. As DNA, the CDR3 is TGTGCCAGCACCGCGACAGGGGGCGACCAAGAGACCCAGTACTTC.

The V call is TRBV28, the J call TRBJ1-4; D is unresolved. The V gene lost 1 base and the J gene lost 7 bases, with 4 bases spanning the gap. The CDR3 contains 12 residues. Germline CDR1 and CDR2: MDHEN and SYDVKM. CDR3 bases: TGTGCCAGCAGTTTATTAACTGAAAAACTGTTTTTT. This translates into CASSLLTEKLFF.

This chain joins TRBV19 and TRBJ1-5, with D uncertain. The germline V gene encodes CDR1 LNHDA and CDR2 SQIVND (reference sequence). The CDR3 sequence is 15 residues long. V was shortened by 5 bases and J by 3 bases, with 14 bases between the two germline ends. CDR3 region: CASSWATTDNQPQHF. CDR3 nucleotides: TGTGCCAGTAGTTGGGCCACGACTGACAATCAGCCCCAGCATTTT.

The genes are TRBV29-1 and TRBJ1-1; a possible D gene is TRBD1 (5 bases). In germline, CDR1 is SQVTM, CDR2 ANQGSEA. The CDR3 is 14 residues long. V lost 5 bases and J 1 base, leaving 14 bases between the germline ends. The chain's CDR3 is CSVQGLAPNTEAFF. CDR3 coding DNA: TGCAGCGTTCAGGGCTTGGCGCCGAACACTGAAGCTTTCTTT.

The V and J genes are TRBV7-8 and TRBJ1-5; TRBD1 matches at 8 bases. The CDR3 sequence is 18 residues long. The junction had 11 bases not matched to a gene; V was cut back by 4 bases and J by 0 bases. Germline lookup yields CDR1 SGHVS and CDR2 FQNEAQ. The CDR3 DNA reads TGTGCCAGCAGCTCCAGCCGTCAGGGGGCCGTTAGCAATCAGCCCCAGCATTTT. Translating gives CASSSSRQGAVSNQPQHF.

The rearrangement links TRBV11-2 to TRBJ1-4; D is undetermined. V lost 0 bases, J lost 3 bases, and 8 bases lay in between. The length of the CDR3 is 15 residues. Germline V lookup: CDR1 SGHAT, CDR2 FQNNGV. The CDR3 reads CASSLDPNPNEKLFF. In DNA, the CDR3 is TGTGCCAGCAGCTTAGATCCAAATCCTAATGAAAAACTGTTTTTT.

The chain has TRBV6-5 and TRBJ2-3; perhaps TRBD1 as D (6 bases). CDR3 size: 15 residues. The V end lost 6 bases, the J end lost 6 bases, and 19 bases lay between the germline ends. Germline-derived CDR1 and CDR2 are MNHEY and SVGAGI. The CDR3 reads CASRPGHAVVDTQYF. CDR3 DNA: TGTGCCAGCAGGCCGGGACATGCCGTGGTGGATACGCAGTATTTT.

V is TRBV4-2 and J is TRBJ1-4; TRBD1 might be the D (6 bases). The CDR3 spans 12 residues. Germline CDR1 is LGHNA and CDR2 is YNFKEQ. The germline V and J ends were trimmed by 11 bases and 7 bases, with 14 bases remaining between them. CDR3 amino acids: CAAGAGSEKLFF. Written as DNA, the CDR3 is TGTGCCGCAGGGGCAGGGAGTGAAAAACTGTTTTTT.